Below are 20 T cell receptor beta chains sequenced from a single sample in a study of radiation and T cells in renal cell carcinoma. Only in-frame clones appear in the TCRdb table, and some are missing; sequencing was by immunoSEQ multiplex PCR. The table includes 97,000 or so clones, approximately 82% detected once. The time point here: blood 4 weeks post-SBRT, at nephrectomy. Treatment noted: 15 Gy SBRT to primary tumor, nephrectomy 4 weeks later. The sample here was blood, taken from a patient whose treatment included radiotherapy and nephrectomy. These receptors were taken from a man between 60 and 70 years old with renal cell carcinoma.

The chain uses TRBV9 and TRBJ1-2, with D possibly TRBD1 on 6 matching bases. Trimming stripped 2 bases from V and 8 bases from J, with 19 bases between. This CDR3 contains 15 residues. CDR1 and CDR2 from the germline V gene are SGDLS and YYNGEE. The CDR3 is CASSVPVGQRGGYTF. CDR3 nucleotide sequence: TGTGCCAGCAGCGTTCCCGTTGGACAGAGGGGCGGCTACACCTTC.

The gene calls are TRBV25-1 and TRBJ1-1; D remains unclear. From germline, CDR1 is MGHDK and CDR2 SYGVNS. V lost 6 bases and J 3 bases, leaving 2 bases between the germline ends. There are 10 residues in the CDR3. This chain's CDR3 is CASRDTEAFF. The CDR3 DNA sequence: TGTGCCAGCAGGGACACTGAAGCTTTCTTT.

This clone was picked up one time. The chain uses TRBV9 and TRBJ2-1, with 12 bases identical to TRBD2. CDR3 length: 18 amino acids. Losses at the gene ends were 3 bases for V and 8 bases for J; bases not matched to a gene: 15. Germline V CDR1 and CDR2: SGDLS, YYNGEE. The CDR3 sequence: CASSGSPETSGSLYEQFF. CDR3 nucleotide sequence: TGTGCCAGCAGCGGGAGCCCAGAGACTAGCGGGAGTCTCTATGAGCAGTTCTTC. Looking up the rest from reference TRBV9 and TRBJ2-1 gives the full variable domain: DSGVTQTPKHLITATGQRVTLRCSPRSGDLSVYWYQQSLDQGLQFLIQYYNGEERAKGNILERFSAQQFPDLHSELNLSSLELGDSALYFCASSGSPETSGSLYEQFFGPGTRLTVL.

The V call is TRBV9, the J call TRBJ1-3, with 7 bases matching TRBD1. Germline CDR1 reads SGDLS; CDR2 reads YYNGEE. The CDR3 contains 14 residues. Trimming cost V 0 bases and J 8 bases; bases outside gene matches: 5. The DNA of the CDR3 is TGTGCCAGCAGCGTAGACCCAGGGGGGGACACCATATATTTT. It specifies CASSVDPGGDTIYF.

The rearrangement joins TRBV7-6 to TRBJ2-1; TRBD2 agrees at 13 bases. J was trimmed by 8 bases and V by 8 bases; bases with no gene match: 6. CDR1 is SGHVS and CDR2 is FNYEAQ in the germline V gene. This CDR3 has 14 residues. CDR3 protein: CASGGLAGVHEQFF. DNA of the CDR3: TGTGCCAGCGGTGGACTAGCGGGAGTTCATGAGCAGTTCTTC. Filled out from reference TRBV7-6 and TRBJ2-1, the complete variable domain reads GAGVSQSPRYKVTKRGQDVALRCDPISGHVSLYWYRQALGQGPEFLTYFNYEAQQDKSGLPNDRFSAERPEGSISTLTIQRTEQRDSAMYRCASGGLAGVHEQFFGPGTRLTVL.

The chain joins TRBV6-6 to TRBJ1-3; D is uncertain. The CDR3 spans 14 residues. The V end lost 0 bases, the J end lost 5 bases, and 8 bases lay between the germline ends. CDR1 is MNHNY and CDR2 is SVGAGI in the germline V gene (reference sequence). The CDR3 nucleotides read TGTGCCAGCAGTTACTCGAAAGATCGAAACACCATATATTTT. Translation gives CASSYSKDRNTIYF.

CDR3 DNA sequence: TGTGCCAGCACCCTACTGTCGGGCACAGATACGCAGTATTTT. As protein: CASTLLSGTDTQYF. V and J are TRBV11-2 and TRBJ2-3; no reliable D call. The CDR3 totals 14 residues. Germline V gene data show CDR1 as SGHAT and CDR2 as FQNNGV. The V end was cut by 7 bases, the J end by 1 base, with 12 bases between.

This chain connects TRBV7-9 to TRBJ1-1, with D unresolved. The V end was cut by 1 base, the J end by 5 bases, with 11 bases between. This CDR3 has 14 amino acids. Looked up from germline, CDR1 is SEHNR and CDR2 is FQNEAQ (reference sequence). The DNA for the CDR3 is TGTGCCAGCAGCTTAGAATCTGGCAGTACTGAAGCTTTCTTT. Translated: CASSLESGSTEAFF.

This clone was detected only once. The chain uses TRBV28 and TRBJ1-4; TRBD1 matches 7 bases. This CDR3 is 15 amino acids long. V gave up 3 bases and J gave up 7 bases; unmatched junction bases: 8. Germline V gene lookup returns CDR1 MDHEN and CDR2 SYDVKM. CDR3 coding DNA: TGTGCCAGCAGTTTCGCAGGGGGTAGAGGTGAAAAACTGTTTTTT. Its translation: CASSFAGGRGEKLFF.

V is TRBV7-3 and J is TRBJ2-5; 7 bases are a match to TRBD1. With V trimmed by 6 bases and J by 2 bases, 3 bases remained unmatched. The CDR3 is made up of 13 amino acids. Germline V gives CDR1 SGHTA, CDR2 FQGTGA. The CDR3 DNA is TGTGCCAGCAGTTCGGGACAGCAAGAGACCCAGTACTTC. Its translation is CASSSGQQETQYF.

The V and J genes are TRBV5-1 and TRBJ2-7; 7 positions agree with TRBD2. The trim removed 5 bases at V and 5 bases at J, leaving 7 bases unmatched. The CDR3 covers 13 residues. Germline-derived CDR1 and CDR2 are SGHRS and YFSETQ. CDR3 coding DNA: TGCGCCAGCAGTTTGACTAGCTTGAACGAGCAGTACTTC. The encoded protein is CASSLTSLNEQYF.

The chain combines TRBV29-1 with TRBJ2-7; 9 nucleotides line up with TRBD1. Germline V gene data show CDR1 as SQVTM and CDR2 as ANQGSEA. V shed 7 bases and J 2 bases; nucleotides not matched to a gene: 9. This CDR3 contains 14 residues. Written as DNA, the CDR3 is TGCAGCGCTGGGGGACAGGGATTCGCCTACGAGCAGTACTTC. Translation: CSAGGQGFAYEQYF.

The chain carries TRBV4-1 and TRBJ2-3, with a weak D call TRBD2 (5 bases). V was shortened by 0 bases and J by 2 bases, with 15 bases between the two germline ends. The CDR3 has 17 residues. Germline lookup yields CDR1 MGHRA and CDR2 YSYEKL. The CDR3 nucleotides read TGCGCCAGCAGCCAAGATAGGTTCGCGGGTCCCACAGATACGCAGTATTTT. Protein sequence: CASSQDRFAGPTDTQYF.

This chain uses TRBV27 with TRBJ2-7; 7 nucleotides match TRBD1. The germline V gene has CDR1 MNHEY and CDR2 SMNVEV (reference sequence). CDR3 length equals 12 residues. The J segment lost 4 bases and the V segment lost 5 bases, leaving 2 bases of the junction unmatched. CDR3 bases: TGTGCCAGCAGTAGACAGGGTTACGAGCAGTACTTC. The encoded protein is CASSRQGYEQYF.

This rearrangement joins TRBV4-1 to TRBJ1-4; 7 positions match TRBD1. Germline-derived CDR1 and CDR2 are MGHRA and YSYEKL. The CDR3 has 16 amino acids. V lost 3 bases, J lost 6 bases, and 10 bases stayed unmatched. This CDR3 is CASSQFLTGWYEKLFF. As DNA, the CDR3 is TGCGCCAGCAGCCAGTTTCTGACAGGGTGGTATGAAAAACTGTTTTTT.

The chain combines TRBV27 with TRBJ2-7, with D unclear. This CDR3 is 14 amino acids long. V shed 4 bases and J shed 1 base, with 11 bases lying between them. Germline V gene lookup returns CDR1 MNHEY and CDR2 SMNVEV (reference sequence). This chain's CDR3 is CASSYYGDSYEQYF. In DNA form, the CDR3 reads TGTGCCAGCAGTTACTATGGGGATTCCTACGAGCAGTACTTC.

V is TRBV5-1 and J is TRBJ2-7; 7 nucleotides align to TRBD1. The CDR3 length is 14 residues. From germline, CDR1 is SGHRS and CDR2 YFSETQ. The ends lost 2 bases at V and 2 bases at J; junction bases unmatched: 4. Here the CDR3 reads CASSLPGQTYEQYF. CDR3 bases: TGCGCCAGCAGCTTACCGGGACAGACCTACGAGCAGTACTTC.

The chain is built from TRBV5-4 and TRBJ1-2; D gene unclear. CDR3 size: 14 residues. Germline lookup yields CDR1 SGHNT and CDR2 YYREEE (reference sequence). V was pared by 6 bases and J by 3 bases, with 15 bases between. The CDR3 nucleotides are TGTGCCAGCACCTCGGGCACCTCATACTATGGCTACACCTTC. This encodes CASTSGTSYYGYTF.

V is TRBV5-1 and J is TRBJ2-2; 7 positions match TRBD2. The V segment lost 0 bases and the J segment 3 bases; nucleotides outside the gene matches: 5. CDR1 is SGHRS and CDR2 is YFSETQ in the germline V gene. There are 16 residues in the CDR3. CDR3 sequence: CASSLDAGADTGELFF. The CDR3 DNA sequence: TGCGCCAGCAGCTTGGACGCGGGAGCGGACACCGGGGAGCTGTTTTTT.

The chain joins TRBV4-1 to TRBJ2-2; weak D call: TRBD1 (8 bases). V was cut by 4 bases and J by 7 bases, with 16 bases left in between. Germline lookup yields CDR1 MGHRA and CDR2 YSYEKL. The length of the CDR3 is 15 residues. The CDR3 sequence is CASSPADREGGELFF. The CDR3 DNA reads TGCGCCAGCAGCCCCGCGGACAGGGAGGGCGGGGAGCTGTTTTTT.